This TCR beta chain was found in a study of regulatory T cells in long-lasting Graves disease. Broader study findings: Shared public clonotypes totalled about 2,600 in persistent patients, compared with around 930 in new patients. Persistent disease was characterized by preferential usage of TRBV28, TRBJ1-2 and TRBJ2-5.

HTBI primers from iRepertoire and Arm-PCR of CDR3 regions yielded the TCR beta libraries. Per the original methods: Among the samples, around 58 TRBV and more than twelve TRBJ segments were identified. TCRdb independently ran MiXCR on the multiplex PCR reads; one entry per CDR3 protein. In this record, the V and J calls reflect TCRdb's handling and not the investigators' own analysis. The table includes a few hundred thousand distinct CDR3 sequences, roughly a quarter detected once. The CDR3 consists of 16 residues. The J segment lost 10 bases and the V segment lost 3 bases, leaving 14 bases of the junction unmatched. CDR1 is MDHEN and CDR2 is SYDVKM in the germline V gene. Noted time point: persistent/refractory GD, antithyroid drugs over 5 years with positive TRAb. Isolated PBMC RNA provided the starting material for the TCR library. Patients were from an endocrinology department in Xi'an, China.

With regard to this clonotype: The antigen is unknown. A clone one base away is much larger, so this may be a read error.

The input for sequencing was peripheral blood mononuclear cells (PBMCs), taken when the disease was refractory, from a patient treated with antithyroid drugs. The chain carries TRBV28 and TRBJ1-1, with TRBD1 matching over 10 bases. The receptor was isolated from a female donor with Graves disease. The CDR3 sequence: CASSLAGQGGLLGAFF. The CDR3 region has the DNA TGTGCCAGCAGTTTGGCAGGACAGGGGGGTTTACTTGGAGCTTTCTTT.